These 26 T cell receptor beta chains were all obtained from the same sample, sequenced in a study of control samples from healthy donors and cancer patients. Measured with immunoSEQ multiplex PCR; TCRdb has only the in-frame clones, and not every one. The sample has just under 80,000 clones, around 90% seen once. Sequencing was done on a sample of PBMCs. These receptors were collected from a woman between 55 and 75 years old with head and neck cancer.

This clone was counted between two and nine times. The chain carries TRBV4-2 and TRBJ1-5; 7 nucleotides line up with TRBD1. V was clipped by 1 base and J by 7 bases; unmatched bases: 10. Germline CDR1 LGHNA, CDR2 YNFKEQ. CDR3 size: 16 residues. CDR3 loop: CASSQVVGRGVQPQHF. DNA of the CDR3: TGTGCCAGCAGCCAAGTCGTAGGCAGGGGGGTCCAGCCCCAGCATTTT.

V is TRBV21-1 and J is TRBJ2-7. TRBV21-1 is reported as a pseudogene. The CDR3 has 19 residues. The DNA of the CDR3 is TGTGCCAGCAGCAAAGGGGCTCGAAGGTTCAGGACGCCTACCTACGAGCAGTACTTC. Encoded protein: CASSKGARRFRTPTYEQYF.

V usage is TRBV19 and J usage is TRBJ1-5; D gene unclear. The germline V and J ends were trimmed by 9 bases and 4 bases, with 13 bases remaining between them. CDR1 is LNHDA, CDR2 SQIVND, per germline (reference sequence). CDR3 size: 13 residues. The CDR3 here is CASSLGSNQPQHF. CDR3 sequence (DNA): TGTGCCAGCTCGCTAGGGTCAAATCAGCCCCAGCATTTT. Variable domain in full (rest from reference TRBV19 and TRBJ1-5): DGGITQSPKYLFRKEGQNVTLSCEQNLNHDAMYWYRQDPGQGLRLIYYSQIVNDFQKGDIAEGYSVSREKKESFPLTVTSAQKNPTAFYLCASSLGSNQPQHFGDGTRLSIL.

V and J are TRBV9 and TRBJ2-5; 10 bases line up with TRBD2. The trim removed 0 bases at V and 0 bases at J, leaving 2 bases unmatched. In germline, CDR1 is SGDLS, CDR2 YYNGEE. This CDR3 is 16 amino acids long. DNA for the CDR3: TGTGCCAGCAGCGTAGTAGCGGGAGGTAACCAAGAGACCCAGTACTTC. Translation: CASSVVAGGNQETQYF.

In DNA form, the CDR3 reads TGTGCCAGTAGCTCACGGGACAGGGGTGGCTATGGCTACACCTTC. Its translation is CASSSRDRGGYGYTF. The chain is built from TRBV19 and TRBJ1-2; TRBD1 matches 10 bases. Trimming at V came to 6 bases and at J to 4 bases, leaving 8 bases not matched to a gene. Looked up from germline, CDR1 is LNHDA and CDR2 is SQIVND (reference sequence). The CDR3 has 15 amino acids.

The chain recombines TRBV6-5 with TRBJ1-3; D might be TRBD1 (5 bases). The CDR3 runs 15 residues. The V end was cut by 6 bases, the J end by 0 bases, with 12 bases between. Germline V lookup: CDR1 MNHEY, CDR2 SVGAGI. CDR3 loop: CASSRQTDSGNTIYF. Here the CDR3 DNA reads TGTGCCAGCAGCCGTCAGACAGACTCTGGAAACACCATATATTTT.

The chain joins TRBV14 to TRBJ1-2, with 7 bases fitting TRBD1. The V segment lost 0 bases and the J segment 4 bases; nucleotides outside the gene matches: 8. Germline assignment: CDR1 SGHDN and CDR2 FVKESK. CDR3 size: 16 residues. Here the CDR3 reads CASSQDRGTATYGYTF. For the CDR3, the DNA is TGTGCCAGCAGCCAAGACCGGGGGACAGCTACCTATGGCTACACCTTC.

The V and J genes are TRBV5-1 and TRBJ1-3; D ambiguous. Germline CDR1 reads SGHRS; CDR2 reads YFSETQ. Trimming removed 0 bases at V and 0 bases at J, with 13 bases between. This CDR3 region has 17 residues. CDR3 nucleotide sequence: TGCGCCAGCAGCTTGGAAGGTACCGTGAGCTCTGGAAACACCATATATTTT. Its protein is CASSLEGTVSSGNTIYF.

The J gene is TRBJ2-3, the V gene TRBV25-1; 7 bases fit TRBD1. This CDR3 is built from 15 residues. Trimming cost V 3 bases and J 3 bases; bases outside gene matches: 6. The germline V gene encodes CDR1 MGHDK and CDR2 SYGVNS. The CDR3, as DNA: TGTGCCAGCAGTGATTACAGGGGAAGAACAGATACGCAGTATTTT. Its protein is CASSDYRGRTDTQYF.

This clone was observed a handful of times. The rearrangement links TRBV20-1 to TRBJ2-5; a weak D match, TRBD1 (6 bases). The CDR3 is 11 residues long. CDR1 DFQATT and CDR2 SNEGSKA come from the germline V gene (reference sequence). Deletions cut 6 bases from V and 6 bases from J, with 11 bases between. In nucleotides, the CDR3 is TGCAGTGCCAACAGGGACAAGACCCAGTACTTC. Its translation is CSANRDKTQYF.

The chain carries TRBV10-2 and TRBJ1-1; possible D gene TRBD1, 5 bases. V was pared by 5 bases and J by 1 base, with 5 bases between. Germline CDR1 WSHSY, CDR2 SAAADI. This CDR3 region has 12 residues. The CDR3 spells CASSQGNTEAFF. CDR3 DNA sequence: TGCGCCAGCAGTCAGGGGAACACTGAAGCTTTCTTT.

This rearrangement joins TRBV5-5 to TRBJ2-1, with TRBD1 matching 8 bases. V lost 4 bases to trimming and J lost 6 bases; unmatched junction nucleotides: 3. The CDR3 loop spans 13 amino acids. The germline gives CDR1 SGHKS, CDR2 YYEKEE (reference sequence). Written as DNA, the CDR3 is TGTGCCAGCAGCCCTGACAGGGGCAATGAGCAGTTCTTC. This gives the protein CASSPDRGNEQFF. Drawing the rest from reference TRBV5-5 and TRBJ2-1, the complete variable domain is DAGVTQSPTHLIKTRGQQVTLRCSPISGHKSVSWYQQVLGQGPQFIFQYYEKEERGRGNFPDRFSARQFPNYSSELNVNALLLGDSALYLCASSPDRGNEQFFGPGTRLTVL.

The chain links TRBV12-5 to TRBJ2-5; 7 bases are a match to TRBD1. This CDR3 comprises 14 residues. Germline CDR1 reads LGHNT; CDR2 reads FRNRAP. Trimming at V came to 6 bases and at J to 5 bases, leaving 9 bases not matched to a gene. In DNA, the CDR3 is TGTGCTAGTGGCCAAAGACAGGGCCGGGAGACCCAGTACTTC. Its translation: CASGQRQGRETQYF.

This sequence joins TRBV27 and TRBJ2-1; D may correspond to TRBD1 or TRBD2 (5 bases each). CDR1 and CDR2 from the germline V gene are MNHEY and SMNVEV (reference sequence). There are 17 residues in the CDR3. V was shortened by 3 bases and J by 2 bases, with 17 bases between the two germline ends. CDR3 in amino acids: CASSFRERGLTYNEQFF. The DNA for the CDR3 is TGTGCCAGCAGTTTCCGGGAAAGGGGTCTTACCTACAATGAGCAGTTCTTC.

The chain links TRBV28 to TRBJ1-1, with D unclear. The CDR3 has 12 amino acids. Between the trimmed V and J ends, which lost 5 bases and 3 bases, there was a span of 7 bases. Germline CDR1 MDHEN, CDR2 SYDVKM. CDR3: CASSPPDTEAFF. DNA for the CDR3: TGTGCCAGCAGTCCCCCCGACACTGAAGCTTTCTTT.

The chain carries TRBV18 and TRBJ2-7, with unresolved D. The ends were cut back, 0 bases at V and 2 bases at J, with 8 bases in the middle. CDR1 KGHSH and CDR2 LQKENI come from the germline V gene. This CDR3 is 14 amino acids long. The CDR3 sequence: CASSPPEYPYEQYF. As DNA, the CDR3 is TGTGCCAGCTCACCACCGGAGTATCCCTACGAGCAGTACTTC.

V is TRBV7-9 and J is TRBJ1-2; 7 bases agree with TRBD1. The junction had 6 bases not matched to a gene; V was cut back by 6 bases and J by 2 bases. The germline CDR1 and CDR2 sequences are SEHNR and FQNEAQ (reference sequence). The CDR3 has 14 residues. Here the CDR3 DNA reads TGTGCCAGCAGACGGGACAGCCTCAACTATGGCTACACCTTC. It codes for CASRRDSLNYGYTF.

The chain is built from TRBV15 and TRBJ2-1; TRBD2 agrees at 9 bases. V dropped 3 bases and J dropped 7; count of bases not matched to a gene: 13. The CDR3 sequence is 17 residues long. Germline loops: CDR1 LNHNV, CDR2 YYDKDF (reference sequence). The CDR3 sequence is CATSSVLGAGGFNEQFF. The CDR3 DNA reads TGTGCCACCAGCAGCGTATTGGGAGCGGGAGGTTTTAATGAGCAGTTCTTC. The whole variable domain, remainder taken from reference TRBV15 and TRBJ2-1, is DAMVIQNPRYQVTQFGKPVTLSCSQTLNHNVMYWYQQKSSQAPKLLFHYYDKDFNNEADTPDNFQSRRPNTSFCFLDIRSPGLGDTAMYLCATSSVLGAGGFNEQFFGPGTRLTVL.

This chain uses TRBV12-3 or TRBV12-4 with TRBJ2-5, with no clear D. The V end lost 6 bases, the J end lost 5 bases, and 10 bases lay between the germline ends. The CDR3 has 12 residues. Written as DNA, the CDR3 is TGTGCCAGCAGCCAAACCGTTGAGACCCAGTACTTC. It codes for CASSQTVETQYF.

The rearrangement joins TRBV7-9 to TRBJ2-5, with 14 bases aligning to TRBD2. CDR1 SEHNR and CDR2 FQNEAQ come from the germline V gene (reference sequence). After removal of 3 bases from V and 3 bases from J, the junction contained 0 bases not matched to a gene. CDR3 size: 15 residues. CDR3 DNA: TGTGCCAGCAGCTTGGGACTAGCGGGAGAAGAGACCCAGTACTTC. It encodes CASSLGLAGEETQYF.

This chain joins TRBV3-1 (or the pseudogene TRBV3-2) and TRBJ1-5; D is ambiguous. V dropped 1 base and J dropped 0 bases, with 4 bases sitting between them. The CDR3 totals 14 residues. Germline V gene data show CDR1 as LGHDT and CDR2 as YNNKEL (reference sequence). The CDR3 protein is CASSQVPSNQPQHF. The DNA of the CDR3 is TGTGCCAGCAGCCAAGTTCCTAGCAATCAGCCCCAGCATTTT.

For this clone: The junction departs from the called germline gene at one end, perhaps through a read error. The gene calls are TRBV3-1 (or the pseudogene TRBV3-2) and TRBJ2-7; TRBD2 matches at 7 bases. The CDR3 contains 11 residues. From germline, CDR1 is LGHDT and CDR2 YNNKEL (reference sequence). The chain's CDR3 is CASSQGGGSAF. CDR3 DNA: TGTGCCAGCAGCCAAGGAGGCGGGAGCGCCTTC.

This clone was detected only once. The rearrangement joins TRBV5-1 to TRBJ1-3; D possibly corresponds to TRBD1 (5 bases). The ends were cut back, 3 bases at V and 1 base at J, with 14 bases in the middle. This CDR3 is built from 16 residues. Germline V gives CDR1 SGHRS, CDR2 YFSETQ. This CDR3 is CASSSLPGGSGNTIYF. CDR3 coding DNA: TGCGCCAGCAGCTCTCTCCCCGGGGGGTCTGGAAACACCATATATTTT.

The V call is TRBV15, the J call TRBJ2-3; 9 nucleotides agree with TRBD2. This CDR3 has 14 amino acids. Germline V gene data show CDR1 as LNHNV and CDR2 as YYDKDF (reference sequence). Losses at the gene ends were 4 bases for V and 4 bases for J; bases not matched to a gene: 3. The CDR3 sequence is CATSTGLAPDTQYF. The CDR3, as DNA: TGTGCCACCAGCACAGGACTAGCGCCAGATACGCAGTATTTT.

V and J are TRBV28 and TRBJ1-1; unclear D gene. The length of the CDR3 is 15 residues. The V gene lost 5 bases and the J gene lost 4 bases, with 17 bases spanning the gap. The germline gives CDR1 MDHEN, CDR2 SYDVKM. This CDR3 is CASSLLALGGTEAFF. In DNA form, the CDR3 reads TGTGCCAGCAGTCTCCTTGCGTTAGGTGGCACTGAAGCTTTCTTT.

The chain uses TRBV3-1 (or the pseudogene TRBV3-2) and TRBJ1-3; D call uncertain. V was shortened by 4 bases and J by 4 bases, with 11 bases between the two germline ends. CDR3 length: 14 residues. Germline V gene sequence: CDR1 LGHDT, CDR2 YNNKEL (reference sequence). CDR3 amino acids: CASSPTRGGNTIYF. CDR3 nucleotide sequence: TGTGCCAGCAGCCCCACCCGCGGGGGAAACACCATATATTTT.